This entry concerns a single T cell receptor beta chain. No antigen is known for it. The data are from a study of cytomegalovirus exposure and HLA in healthy donors. Study-level findings and limits: Specific recognition of CMV antigens was confirmed in vitro for three chains (all CMV-associated). The dataset shows that most TCR sequences were rare, while some public TCRs occurred in many donors. Cytomegalovirus-associated TCR beta chains were listed, numbering 150 to 200.

The PCR made use of 60 Vbeta and 13 Jbeta primers. Authors' methods: Later work found tens of millions of unique TCR beta chains, with about 10 million shared. Profiling relied on immunoSEQ multiplex PCR, and the TCRdb table lists in-frame clones only, not all of them. That table gives V, J and clone size, and the DNA gave D and trimming. Of roughly 190,000 clones listed, around three quarters are singletons. Germline values: CDR1 SGHRS, CDR2 YFSETQ. Trimming stripped 6 bases from V and 7 bases from J, with 20 bases between. This CDR3 contains 15 residues. This sequence originates from a woman in her twenties or thirties in good health and CMV-seropositive. Source material: PBMCs. The chain uses TRBV5-1 and TRBJ2-1; D is possibly TRBD2 (7 bases). CDR3 in DNA: TGCGCCAGCAAGTTTGGGGGGGCCGGACGGAATGAGCAGTTCTTC. This encodes CASKFGGAGRNEQFF.